This entry features one T cell receptor beta chain sequence. The data were taken from a study of blood T cell repertoires in COVID-19. Study details: Donors in the United States, Italy and Spain gave samples during acute or convalescent COVID-19. T cells, B-cell-depleted T cells, or PBMCs supplied cDNA or gDNA.

This CDR3 comprises 15 residues. The germline gives CDR1 SGHRS, CDR2 YFSETQ. Between the trimmed V and J ends, which lost 0 bases and 5 bases, there was a span of 12 bases. Some clones are missing from TCRdb's copy, which holds only in-frame ones; the method was immunoSEQ multiplex PCR. In the table there are about 250,000 clones, 70% to 90% of which are singletons. All enrollees were roughly 18 to 89 years old and from under 25 US areas. Clinical history as reported by participants underpinned cohort assignment. The chain has TRBV5-1 and TRBJ1-5; the D gene is possibly TRBD1 (6 bases). The receptor comes from a middle-aged man who had recovered from COVID-19. Sequencing was done on a sample of PBMCs or T cells enriched from blood (not recorded which). In DNA form, the CDR3 reads TGCGCCAGCAGCTTGGTTTCGGGGGGGCATCAGCCCCAGCATTTT. This codes for CASSLVSGGHQPQHF.